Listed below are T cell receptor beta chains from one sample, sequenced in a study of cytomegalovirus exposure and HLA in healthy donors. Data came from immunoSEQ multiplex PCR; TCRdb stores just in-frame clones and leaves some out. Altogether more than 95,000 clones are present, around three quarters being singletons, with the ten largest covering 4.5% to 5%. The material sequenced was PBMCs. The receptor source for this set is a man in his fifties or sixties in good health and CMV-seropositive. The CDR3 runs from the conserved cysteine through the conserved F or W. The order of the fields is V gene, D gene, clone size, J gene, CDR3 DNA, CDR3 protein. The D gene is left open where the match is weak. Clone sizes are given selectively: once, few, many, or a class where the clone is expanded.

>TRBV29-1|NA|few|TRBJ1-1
TGCAGCGCCTGGACAGAAATGAACACTGAAGCTTTCTTT
CSAWTEMNTEAFF
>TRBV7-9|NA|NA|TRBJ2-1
TGTGCCAGCAGCTTAAATAGGCAGCGCCATGAGCAGTTCTTC
CASSLNRQRHEQFF
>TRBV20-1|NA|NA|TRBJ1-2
TGCAGTGCCGAGACGGGCTATGGCTACACCTTC
CSAETGYGYTF
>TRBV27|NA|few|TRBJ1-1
TGTGCCAGCAACCGACAAGGGGGAGCTGAAGCTTTCTTT
CASNRQGGAEAFF
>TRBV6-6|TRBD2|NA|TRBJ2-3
TGTGCCAGCAGCGGGGCTAGCGGGAGGTTAAGGGATACGCAGTATTTT
CASSGASGRLRDTQYF
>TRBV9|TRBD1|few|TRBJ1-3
TGTGCCAGCAGCGTAGGACAGGGGCTCGGTGGAAACACCATATATTTT
CASSVGQGLGGNTIYF
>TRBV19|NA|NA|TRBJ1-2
TGTGCCAGTTTTTCCCGGGGGTCTGTTGATAACTATGGCTACACCTTC
CASFSRGSVDNYGYTF
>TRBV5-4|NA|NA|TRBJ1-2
TGTGCCAGCAGCCTACCTGGTGGGGAGACCTCGGGCTACACCTTC
CASSLPGGETSGYTF
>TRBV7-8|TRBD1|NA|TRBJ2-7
TGTGCCAGCAGTACCGGGACAGCCCAGGGAGAGCAGTACTTC
CASSTGTAQGEQYF
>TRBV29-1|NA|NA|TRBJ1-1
TGCAGCGGGGATCAGGGAAGAACATCCCCTGAAGCTTTCTTT
CSGDQGRTSPEAFF
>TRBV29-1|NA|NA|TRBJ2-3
TGCAGCGGCCACTCAGATACGCAGTATTTT
CSGHSDTQYF
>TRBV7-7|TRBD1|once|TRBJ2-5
TGTGCTAGCAGCTCCGGGACAGGGGGGTCCCGGGAGACCCAGTACTTC
CASSSGTGGSRETQYF
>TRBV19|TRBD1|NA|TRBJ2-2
TGTGCCAGTAATGACAGGGGGCTCTCCGGGGAGCTGTTTTTT
CASNDRGLSGELFF
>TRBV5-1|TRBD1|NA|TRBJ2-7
TGCGCCAGCAGCTTGACAGGGGGCGAGACCTACGAGCAGTACTTC
CASSLTGGETYEQYF
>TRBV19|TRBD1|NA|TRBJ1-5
TGTGCCAGTAGTATGGAAGTAGACAGGGCGTTTGGCAATCAGCCCCAGCATTTT
CASSMEVDRAFGNQPQHF
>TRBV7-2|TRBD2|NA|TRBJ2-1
TGTGCCAGCAGCTTAGTTCGGCCTAGCGGGGGTGATGAGCAGTTCTTC
CASSLVRPSGGDEQFF
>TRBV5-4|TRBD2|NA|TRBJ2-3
TGTGCCAGCTCTCCGGGGGGGGGCACAGATACGCAGTATTTT
CASSPGGGTDTQYF
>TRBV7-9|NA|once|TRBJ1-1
TGTGCCAGCAGCTTATCGGCAGGGGATACTGAAGCTTTCTTT
CASSLSAGDTEAFF
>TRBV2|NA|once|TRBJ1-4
TGTGCCAGCAATGGGGGGGGTTTTTATGAAAAACTGTTTTTT
CASNGGGFYEKLFF
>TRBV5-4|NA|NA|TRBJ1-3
TGTGCCAGCAGCAGACAGGCCAGCTCTGGAAACACCATATATTTT
CASSRQASSGNTIYF
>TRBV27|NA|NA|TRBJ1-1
TGTGCCAGCAGTTCCCTAACCCCATCGACATTTACAGACACTGAAGCTTTCTTT
CASSSLTPSTFTDTEAFF
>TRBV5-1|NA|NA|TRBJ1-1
TGCGCCAGCAGCTTGGGCGTTCTGACAAAATCTGAAGCTTTCTTT
CASSLGVLTKSEAFF
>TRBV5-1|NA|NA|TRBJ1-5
TGCGCCAGCAGCTTGGGGGGGGATCGCAATCAGCCCCAGCATTTT
CASSLGGDRNQPQHF
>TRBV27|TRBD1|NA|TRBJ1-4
TGTGCCAGCAGTTTGGGTCAGGGGGGTGAAAAACTGTTTTTT
CASSLGQGGEKLFF
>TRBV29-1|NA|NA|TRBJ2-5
TGCAGCGTTGAGGGCAGGGGTGGTTCAGAGACCCAGTACTTC
CSVEGRGGSETQYF
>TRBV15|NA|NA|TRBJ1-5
TGTGCCACCAGCAGAGAGGGCAGGCCCAATCAGCCCCAGCATTTT
CATSREGRPNQPQHF
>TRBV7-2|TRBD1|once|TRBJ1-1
TGTGCCAGCGGAATTGAGGGGGCCCCGAACACTGAAGCTTTCTTT
CASGIEGAPNTEAFF
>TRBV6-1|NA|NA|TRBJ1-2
TGTGCCAGCACCGGGACTCAAGGGCTCTATGGCTACACCTTC
CASTGTQGLYGYTF
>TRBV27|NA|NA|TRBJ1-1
TGTGCCAGCAGTTTGTTGGGGGGGGAAGGTGAAGCTTTCTTT
CASSLLGGEGEAFF
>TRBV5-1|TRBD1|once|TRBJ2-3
TGCGCCAGCAGCTTGGAGGGACAGGGACGGACAGATACGCAGTATTTT
CASSLEGQGRTDTQYF
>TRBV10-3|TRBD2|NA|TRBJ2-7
TGTGCCTCCTCCGGGACTAGCGGGATCCTGTCCTACGAGCAGTACTTC
CASSGTSGILSYEQYF
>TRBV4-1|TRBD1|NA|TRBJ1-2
TGCGCCAGCAAGGGGGACAGAGTATTGCTCACTAACTATGGCTACACCTTC
CASKGDRVLLTNYGYTF
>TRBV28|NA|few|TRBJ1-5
TGTGCCAGCAGGTGGGCAGGGGTCAATCAGCCCCAGCATTTT
CASRWAGVNQPQHF
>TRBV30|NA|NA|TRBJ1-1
TGTGCCTGGAGTGAACGGGGGGAAGCTTTCTTT
CAWSERGEAFF
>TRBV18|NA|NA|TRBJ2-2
TGTGCCAGCTCACCACCCGGGGCCGGGGAGCTGTTTTTT
CASSPPGAGELFF